The present TCR beta chain was sequenced within a study of shared clonotypes between healthy human individuals. In replicate PCRs of sorted subsets, 150 to 200 ng DNA, about 30,000 T cell genomes, was used. Measured with immunoSEQ multiplex PCR; TCRdb has only the in-frame clones, and not every one. The data hold some 1 million clones, with 60% to 80% observed a single time. This CDR3 comprises 12 residues. In germline, CDR1 is MNHEY, CDR2 SVGAGI. Details on this clone: What it binds is unknown. At one end the junction does not follow the germline gene, possibly because of a read error.

Study-wide points: Incomplete sequencing of sorted subsets was indicated by rarefaction despite large depth. Among donors, the sharing of clonotypes was expected to be influenced by sequencing depth.

The chain uses TRBV6-5 and TRBJ2-1; D unresolved. The sequence was collected from a young man in good health. The sample was memory CD4+ T cells sorted from blood. Documented subset: CD45RA-negative fraction. The CDR3 sequence: CASSDSYNEQFF. The DNA for the CDR3 is TGTGCCAGCAGTGACTCATACAATGAGCAGTTCTTC.